Following are 4 T cell receptor beta chains from one sample sequenced in a study of shared clonotypes between healthy human individuals. Clones were read by immunoSEQ multiplex PCR, and TCRdb kept only the in-frame ones, dropping some. Altogether under 600,000 clones are present, 70% to 80% being singletons, with the ten largest covering about 12%. Sequencing was done on a sample of PBMCs. Source of these receptors: a woman aged 35 to 49 in good health. Some clones in this sample may be carry-over from other donors' samples.

CDR3 nucleotides: TGTGCCAGTAAACGGACAGGGGCGGGCAATCAGCCCCAGCATTTT. It specifies CASKRTGAGNQPQHF. This chain links TRBV19 with TRBJ1-5, with TRBD1 identical over 9 bases. This CDR3 has 15 residues. With 7 bases clipped from V and 2 bases from J, the junction kept 6 bases outside the gene matches. CDR1 and CDR2 from the germline V gene are LNHDA and SQIVND (reference sequence).

The CDR3 sequence: CAWRVGLAGGREQYF. The CDR3 coding sequence is TGTGCCTGGAGGGTGGGACTAGCGGGAGGCCGCGAGCAGTACTTC. The chain recombines TRBV30 with TRBJ2-7, with 15 bases lining up with TRBD2. Per germline, CDR1 GTSNPN and CDR2 SVGIG (reference sequence). V was clipped by 3 bases and J by 6 bases; unmatched bases: 6. The CDR3 has 15 amino acids.

Remarks on this clone: This may come from a read error, since a much larger clone is one base off. The rearrangement uses TRBV28 and TRBJ1-2, with D perhaps matching TRBD1 (5 bases). Trimming shortened V by 1 base and J by 6 bases, and 18 bases separated the two germline ends. This CDR3 has 16 residues. Per the germline V gene, CDR1 is MDHEN and CDR2 is SYDVKM. The CDR3 region is CASSLSTPGTNNGYTF. For the CDR3, the DNA is TGTGCCAGCAGTTTATCTACCCCCGGGACCAACAATGGCTACACCTTC.

The rearrangement uses TRBV21-1 and TRBJ1-1. TRBV21-1 is an annotated pseudogene. CDR3 length: 15 residues. As DNA, the CDR3 is TGTGCCAGCAGTAAGTGCGTTGTGGAGAACACTGAAGCTTTCTTT. It translates to CASSKCVVENTEAFF.